This T cell receptor beta chain is from a study of T cell changes during pregnancy in multiple sclerosis. Generated by immunoSEQ multiplex PCR, the TCRdb table keeps only in-frame clones and is missing some. The sample carries some 23,000 clones, about 86% recorded once. The CDR3 contains 14 residues. Germline-derived CDR1 and CDR2 are GTSNPN and SVGIG (reference sequence). The V end was cut by 5 bases, the J end by 8 bases, with 18 bases between. This TCR came from a female donor in good health, enrolled as a control in a pregnancy study. The V and J genes are TRBV30 and TRBJ1-4; D is possibly TRBD1 (6 bases). The sample was CD4+ T cells from peripheral blood mononuclear cells, taken in the first trimester of pregnancy. CDR3 sequence reads: CAWGTQGIVEKLFF. The CDR3, as DNA: TGTGCCTGGGGTACACAGGGAATCGTCGAAAAACTGTTTTTT.